Listed below are T cell receptor beta chains from one sample, sequenced in a study of T cell repertoires in cytomegalovirus infection. One entry per CDR3 protein results from TCRdb running MiXCR on the reads. The sample has hundreds of thousands of distinct CDR3 sequences; about 30% are singletons. No antigen is known for these receptors. The sample consisted of cultured PBMCs, taken from culture after CMV antigen stimulation. The receptors were gathered from a human donor in good health (CMV status not recorded). Some clones in this sample may be carry-over from other donors' samples. Both conserved end residues are part of each CDR3. D genes are given only for firm matches. Where a row states a size, it is once, few, many or the class of an expanded clone; other rows omit it.

TRBD1	once	TRBJ2-3	TRBV28	TGTGCCAGCAAAAAGGGGGCTTATAGCACAGATACGCAGTATTTT	CASKKGAYSTDTQYF
NA	NA	TRBJ2-7	TRBV12-3/TRBV12-4	TGTGCCAGCAGTTTAGGACACGGGGCTGCCTACGAGCAGTACTTC	CASSLGHGAAYEQYF
NA	NA	TRBJ2-3	TRBV6-1	TGTGCCAGCAGAGAAAGCCCCACAGATACGCAGTATTTT	CASRESPTDTQYF
NA	NA	TRBJ1-3	TRBV12-3/TRBV12-4	TGTGCCAGCAGTTTACCCCGGCAGTCTATAGCAAACACCATATATTTT	CASSLPRQSIANTIYF
NA	NA	TRBJ1-1	TRBV2	TGTGCCAGCACCCCTCCCACTGAAGCTTTCTTT	CASTPPTEAFF
NA	NA	TRBJ1-1	TRBV7-2	TGTGCCAGCAGCCAACCGGGCGCCCCTTCCAGGGACACTGAAGCTTTCTTT	CASSQPGAPSRDTEAFF
TRBD2	few	TRBJ2-3	TRBV4-1	TGCGCCAGCAGACGGGGACTAGCGGGAGGAGCAGATACGCAGTATTTT	CASRRGLAGGADTQYF
NA	few	TRBJ1-2	TRBV4-1	TGCGCCAGCCGAACCACGGGGAGGGCTAACTATGGCTACACCTTC	CASRTTGRANYGYTF
NA	NA	TRBJ2-1	TRBV20-1	TGCAGTGCTGAAAGGGGGTCCTACAATGAGCAGTTCTTC	CSAERGSYNEQFF
NA	few	TRBJ1-1	TRBV7-2	TGTGCCAGCAGCCTCCAGCAGGTAGGGGGAACTGAAGCTTTCTTT	CASSLQQVGGTEAFF
NA	NA	TRBJ1-1	TRBV4-1	TGCGCCAGCAGCCAAGCAGGGCCGGGCACTGAAGCTTTCTTT	CASSQAGPGTEAFF
TRBD2	NA	TRBJ2-3	TRBV12-3/TRBV12-4	TGTGCCAGCACCGGTTCTGGGGAGGGCCGGGGCACAGATACGCAGTATTTT	CASTGSGEGRGTDTQYF
NA	NA	TRBJ2-3	TRBV28	TGTGCCAGCAGTTGGCGACGGAGTCGGGATACGCAGTATTTT	CASSWRRSRDTQYF
TRBD1	NA	TRBJ2-3	TRBV27	TGTGCCAGCAGGGAAGGGGGCAGAGATACGCAGTATTTT	CASREGGRDTQYF
NA	NA	TRBJ1-2	TRBV7-2	TGTGCCAGCAGCTTAGCGGGGGGGCAGCTGGTCTACACCTTC	CASSLAGGQLVYTF
TRBD2	few	TRBJ2-3	TRBV4-2	TGTGCCAGCAGCCCCCTACTAGCGGGGGGGCAAGATACGCAGTATTTT	CASSPLLAGGQDTQYF
TRBD1	few	TRBJ2-3	TRBV4-2	TGTGCCAGCAGCCCCGGGACAGCGCGAAGGACGCAGTATTTT	CASSPGTARRTQYF
NA	NA	TRBJ2-1	TRBV20-1	TGCAGTGCTAGACCCGGGATCTACGACAATGAGCAGTTCTTC	CSARPGIYDNEQFF
TRBD2	NA	TRBJ2-7	TRBV7-9	TGTGCCAGCAAGTCTGGCGGGAGGGGTCTCGACGAGCAGTACTTC	CASKSGGRGLDEQYF
NA	NA	TRBJ2-3	TRBV7-2	TGTGCCAGCAGCTTAGACAGAAGCTCAGATACGCAGTATTTT	CASSLDRSSDTQYF
TRBD2	NA	TRBJ2-4	TRBV6-6	TGTGCCAGCAGTAATAGCGGGTCCTGGAAAAACATTCAGTACTTC	CASSNSGSWKNIQYF
TRBD1	few	TRBJ1-1	TRBV7-6	TGTGCCAGCAGCTTAGTGGACAGGGAGGGGACTGAAGCTTTCTTT	CASSLVDREGTEAFF
TRBD1	many	TRBJ1-1	TRBV12-3/TRBV12-4	TGTGCCAGCAGCCAAACCCCCCACAGGGTGGGGACAGTGGCTTTCTTT	CASSQTPHRVGTVAFF
NA	NA	TRBJ2-5	TRBV7-9	TGTGCCAGCAGCCCCGGGGGAGGCAGGGGCCAACAAGAGACCCAGTACTTC	CASSPGGGRGQQETQYF
TRBD2	NA	TRBJ2-1	TRBV12-3/TRBV12-4	TGTGCCAGCAGTTTATGGGGGAGGGGCAATGAGCAGTTCTTC	CASSLWGRGNEQFF
TRBD2	NA	TRBJ2-1	TRBV7-9	TGTGCCAGCAGCTTAAGGACTAGCGGGAGGGAGCAGTTCTTC	CASSLRTSGREQFF
TRBD1	few	TRBJ2-1	TRBV6-2/TRBV6-3	TGTGCCAGCAGTTACTCGGGACAGCACTACAATGAGCAGTTCTTC	CASSYSGQHYNEQFF
NA	NA	TRBJ1-1	TRBV7-9	TGTGCCAGCAGCTTATACGTGGGGGACACTGAAGCTTTCTTT	CASSLYVGDTEAFF
NA	NA	TRBJ1-5	TRBV11-2	TGTGCCAGCAGCTTAAATTCCCGGGCACCCCAGCATTTT	CASSLNSRAPQHF
NA	NA	TRBJ1-2	TRBV27	TGTGCCAGCAGCTCCCCCGGGGGGGACGGAGGCTACACCTTC	CASSSPGGDGGYTF
NA	few	TRBJ2-7	TRBV7-8	TGTGCCAGCAGCTTCGGCAGGCGTGTCTACGAGCAGTACTTC	CASSFGRRVYEQYF
NA	NA	TRBJ2-7	TRBV20-1	TGCAGTGCTAGAGATAGGATAGGGACCCCCGAGCAGTACTTC	CSARDRIGTPEQYF
NA	once	TRBJ2-3	TRBV6-2/TRBV6-3	TGTGCCAGCAGTACACCGGGAAGGGGCACAGATACGCAGTATTTT	CASSTPGRGTDTQYF
TRBD1	few	TRBJ1-5	TRBV12-3/TRBV12-4	TGTGCCAGCAGCCCGGGACAGGGAGTGCCGCCCCAGCATTTT	CASSPGQGVPPQHF
NA	many	TRBJ1-1	TRBV5-1	TGTGCCAGCAGCCCTGACCGTATGAACACTGAAGCTTTCTTT	CASSPDRMNTEAFF
NA	NA	TRBJ2-7	TRBV12-3/TRBV12-4	TGTGCCAGCACCACACGCAACGGGGGCGGGATCCACGAGCAGTACTTC	CASTTRNGGGIHEQYF
TRBD2	NA	TRBJ2-1	TRBV7-6	TGTGCCAGCAGCGCGGGGGGACTAGCCTTCAATGAGCAGTTCTTC	CASSAGGLAFNEQFF
NA	NA	TRBJ2-1	TRBV12-3/TRBV12-4	TGTGCCAGCAGTTTAGCGGGAGGTGGGGGGGAGCAGTTCTTC	CASSLAGGGGEQFF
NA	few	TRBJ2-1	TRBV2	TGTGCCAGCAGGGAAGACAGGTCTGGTAATGAGCAGTTCTTC	CASREDRSGNEQFF
TRBD1	many	TRBJ1-5	TRBV7-2	TGTGCCAGCAGCCTACTGGGCAGGGGGCAAGGCCAGCCCCAGCATTTT	CASSLLGRGQGQPQHF
TRBD2	NA	TRBJ2-1	TRBV5-1	TGCGCCAGCAGCTTGGCCCTAGCGGGGTACAATGAGCAGTTCTTC	CASSLALAGYNEQFF